This T cell receptor beta chain was sequenced for a study of cytomegalovirus exposure and HLA in healthy donors (dated by TCRdb to about 2017). With regard to the full study: An earlier analysis of approximately 550 of the donors reported 250 to 350 Gb of sequence data and roughly 110 million unique TCR beta sequences from some 180 million T cells. Roughly 300 gigabases of sequencing data and around 90 million unique TCR sequences made up an early release that covered 640 HLA-typed donors. Among the roughly 400 genotyped donors, approximately 77% belonged to the genetic ancestry cluster associated with self-reported Caucasian donors. The aim of the study was to test whether cataloging public T cell receptors could identify signatures of past pathogen exposure. The T cell repertoires of around 670 subjects were profiled by immunosequencing and related to cytomegalovirus serostatus. A separate validation cohort of 100 to 150 different subjects was used in addition to the roughly 700-subject first cohort. To predict cytomegalovirus infection status, the study combined high-throughput TCR immunosequencing, statistical association of individual TCRs with disease status, and machine learning. A later analysis re-analyzed previously published TCR beta repertoires from about 600 donors and added high-resolution HLA genotyping to study TCR occurrence patterns. In the later analysis, no new phenotypic data were used to find candidate immune exposures; instead, reliance was placed on TCR beta sequences and their occurrence across donors. To decide whether each TCR beta V gene segment behaved as functional or pseudogenic, an earlier analysis of approximately 590 of the donors relied on high-throughput TCR beta sequencing. Alongside the repertoire data, information on donor age, sex, ethnicity and CMV serostatus was compiled. A later genetic analysis took genome-wide SNP genotypes for about three fifths of the roughly 670 donors and used that subset as a discovery cohort. Every repertoire in the discovery cohort had been generated on one and the same sequencing platform. HLA typing included class I and class II loci at four-digit resolution. Typing coverage varied by locus: about 620-640 donors for A, B, C, DRB1 and DQB1; approximately 520 for DQA1; 606 for DPA1; 400 to 480 for DPB1. Because of strong linkage in the cohort, roughly five DR-DQ haplotypes were treated as single units for association and clustering. Among about 410 genotyped donors of the cohort, an average of approximately 220,000 unique TCR beta nucleotide sequences was sequenced per donor, of which 15% to 20% were non-productive. Broad study findings and their caveats: In a later analysis, HLA-associated TCR beta chains were found to be more clonally expanded and to have lower generation probabilities than equally common non-associated chains. The study gave a list of 150 to 200 TCR beta chains associated with cytomegalovirus. A further reported finding was that TCR beta sequences accurately predicted the HLA-A and HLA-B alleles for most subjects in the first cohort. It was suggested by the authors that the approach could potentially be generalized to other disease states and immunological phenotypes. The sequencing pipeline was judged likely to have produced a cluster of highly shared sequence variants as a technical artifact. A later analysis reported that several top co-occurrence clusters appeared linked to parvovirus B19, influenza, CMV and Epstein-Barr virus. CMV serostatus was the only immune exposure information available for the cohort. This cohort had only TCR beta chains sequenced, and the lack of alpha or paired-chain data limited which features could be detected. Cytomegalovirus status was reported to be diagnosed by the classifier with high specificity and sensitivity in both the original and validation cohorts. An earlier analysis of approximately 590 of the donors showed that most TCR beta V segments appeared in productive rearrangements either about 87% or about 30% of the time, which broadly matched IMGT annotations. In a later analysis, most CMV-associated TCR beta chains were found to appear HLA-restricted, with HLA associations seemingly driven largely by CMV exposure. In vitro tests confirmed that a few of the cytomegalovirus-associated TCR beta chains recognize cytomegalovirus antigens. HLA typing was unavailable for some donors at each locus, so association tests used only the typed subset. A later analysis found that TCR association rates varied across HLA loci, with DRB1 alleles showing the most associated TCRs and HLA-C alleles the fewest. In a later genetic analysis, a missense DCLRE1C variant was associated with V-gene and J-gene trimming of TCR beta chains, and the association was replicated in an independent cohort. Because the 87-base-pair reads could not distinguish some IMGT-functional V segments, including TRBV6-2 and TRBV6-3, those segments were excluded. Presence/absence analyses assumed roughly uniform sequencing depth across donors, an assumption that may not hold. Linkage disequilibrium might explain the correlated functional status among segregating V segments, but an unknown experimental factor could not be excluded. Specific HLA alleles were associated with 15,000 to 20,000 TCR beta sequences at a false discovery rate of 0.05 in a later analysis. Compared with the roughly 670-donor mean, donors in an Asian-associated ancestry cluster had fewer N-insertions in productive TCRs, according to a later genetic analysis. When HLA alleles, especially DR and DQ, strongly co-occurred, TCR associations were difficult to assign to individual alleles. Across donors, most TCR sequences were observed very rarely, whereas some public TCRs were present in many individuals. Some 16 rarely observed V segments, including chromosome 9 orphons, were excluded from the earlier analysis of several hundred of the donors because counts were too low.

The library was obtained by the immunoSEQ multiplex PCR assay. The multiplex PCR relied on a mix of 60 forward primers for TCR Vbeta segments and 13 reverse primers for TCR Jbeta segments. The CDR3 region of rearranged TCR beta genes was amplified from genomic DNA by a multiplex PCR assay. The Illumina HiSeq System was used to sequence the amplified TCR beta libraries as 87-base-pair reads. The published analysis was carried out like this. A later analysis counted tens of millions of unique TCR beta chains across the 650 to 700 repertoires, and around 9.9 million of these chains were shared by at least two donors. Raw reads were error-corrected and collapsed into unique sequences by a nearest-neighbor algorithm in which closely related sequences were merged to remove PCR and sequencing errors. CDR3 sequences were aligned to IMGT reference sequences to assign V, D and J gene segments. Each retained sequence needed at least a six-nucleotide match to both a V gene segment and a J gene segment. A rearrangement counted as productive if the CDR3 had no stop codons and remained in frame with V and J, and every other rearrangement counted as non-productive. CDR3 was defined by IMGT convention, running from the second conserved V-encoded cysteine to the conserved J-encoded phenylalanine. Sequences without an unambiguous match to a single V gene segment were excluded from the earlier analysis of 587 of the donors. An earlier analysis of a few hundred of the donors called V segments functional above 56.7% productive rearrangements and segregating when the between-donor standard deviation exceeded 5%. A statistical classification framework was built to diagnose cytomegalovirus status from the catalog of TCR beta chain sequences. A later analysis assigned V and J genes by comparing TCR nucleotide sequences with IMGT/GENE-DB human TR gene sequences. A later analysis assigned CDR3 sequences and most-parsimonious VDJ recombination scenarios with the TCRdist pipeline. In a later analysis, each TCR beta chain was defined by its CDR3 amino acid sequence together with its V-gene family, and reads without a unique V-gene family were excluded. As a way to deal with suspected cross-contamination and a sequencing artifact, a later analysis dropped 500 to 700 nucleotide sequences that were highly shared and had low generation probability. In a later analysis, a clonal expansion index was calculated for each public chain from normalized within-repertoire ranks of inferred template counts. In a later analysis, generation probabilities were computed with a VDJ recombination model fitted to out-of-frame rearrangements, and the resulting probabilities were checked against IGoR. Hypergeometric tests were used in a later analysis to score TCR-TCR, TCR-HLA and TCR-CMV co-occurrence, with a repertoire-size bias correction applied to the TCR pairs. A later analysis estimated false discovery rates by permuting HLA or CMV assignments 20 times. In a later analysis, co-occurring TCRs were grouped using DBSCAN, with TCRdist sequence similarity added in when clustering inside HLA-allele-positive subsets. Repertoires with fewer than 30,000 or more than 120,000 public chains were left out of co-occurrence clustering, as were four to six repertoires with anomalous nucleotide sharing. Sourced from immuneACCESS, this table was stored by TCRdb with only in-frame sequences that have V and J called. A share of the clones is absent; for the studies checked, an unresolved V gene accounts for under half, and the remainder has no known explanation. V, J and clone size are those of that table, while D and trimming were read from the DNA. For this sample, the table gives 150,000 to 200,000 clones. The top ten clonotypes cover 1% to 1.5% of the sample.

The cohort comprised some 700 healthy bone marrow donors. At the time of sampling, every cohort member was nominally healthy, though immune exposures that went unrecorded were likely present. The donor tested CMV seronegative, placing the donor among the 350 or so seronegative members of the cohort. Every donor gave a peripheral blood sample, and the peripheral blood mononuclear cells from that sample were used for TCR beta sequencing. The Qiagen DNeasy Blood Extraction Kit was used to extract genomic DNA from the blood cell samples. On this clone itself: No cognate antigen has been identified for it.

The CDR1 and CDR2 encoded by the germline V gene (reference sequence) are SEHNR and FQNEAQ. The CDR3, cysteine through phenylalanine, is 13 amino acids long. CDR3 DNA is the only sequence kept; it has 39 bases, read in frame from the first base. The V and J ends are trimmed by 7 bases and 4 bases, leaving 8 bases between them. Sequencing used PBMCs. The sequence came from a woman in her sixties or seventies in good health and CMV-seronegative. The sequence links TRBV7-9 to TRBJ2-6, with no confident D gene call. The CDR3 here reads CASTLGGANVLTF. The DNA sequence is TGTGCCAGCACCCTAGGAGGGGCCAACGTCCTGACTTTC.